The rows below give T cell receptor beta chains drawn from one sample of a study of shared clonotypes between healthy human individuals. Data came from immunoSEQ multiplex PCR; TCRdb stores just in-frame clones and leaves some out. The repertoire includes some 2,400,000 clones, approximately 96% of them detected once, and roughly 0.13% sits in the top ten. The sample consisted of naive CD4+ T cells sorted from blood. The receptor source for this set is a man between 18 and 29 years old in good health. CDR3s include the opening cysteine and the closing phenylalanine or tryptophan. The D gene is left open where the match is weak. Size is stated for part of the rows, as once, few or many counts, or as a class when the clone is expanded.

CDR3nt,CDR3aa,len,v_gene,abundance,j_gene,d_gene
TGCAGCGTTGGTGATAGCGGGGGTAACGAGCAGTACTTC,CSVGDSGGNEQYF,13,TRBV29-1,.,TRBJ2-7,TRBD2
TGTGCCTGGAAGGTGGGGGCCTATAATTCACCCCTCCACTTT,CAWKVGAYNSPLHF,14,TRBV30,once,TRBJ1-6,.
TGTGCCAGCAGGCAACAGGGTTTACAAGAGACCCAGTACTTC,CASRQQGLQETQYF,14,TRBV2,.,TRBJ2-5,.
TGTGCCAGCAGCTTAGAGGCCCGGGGCACCGGGGAGCTGTTTTTT,CASSLEARGTGELFF,15,TRBV7-2,.,TRBJ2-2,.
TGTGCCAGCAAGTGGCAGGGGATGCTCACTGAAGCTTTCTTT,CASKWQGMLTEAFF,14,TRBV28,.,TRBJ1-1,.
TGTGCCAGCAGTGATCTCTTCGACTATGGCTACACCTTC,CASSDLFDYGYTF,13,TRBV2,.,TRBJ1-2,.
TGTGCCAGCAGCTCCCGCGCGGCAGGGGGCACAGATACGCAGTATTTT,CASSSRAAGGTDTQYF,16,TRBV7-2,once,TRBJ2-3,.
TGCGCCAGCAGCGCGCAAGAGACCCAGTACTTC,CASSAQETQYF,11,TRBV10-2,.,TRBJ2-5,.
TGCGCCAGCAGCCCGACCGGTTTACGTGAGCAGTTCTTC,CASSPTGLREQFF,13,TRBV4-1,.,TRBJ2-1,.
TGCGCCAGCAGCCTAAGCGTAGCGGGGGGGCCGGAGACCCAGTACTTC,CASSLSVAGGPETQYF,16,TRBV4-1,.,TRBJ2-5,TRBD2
TGTGCCAGCAGCTTAGACATGAACACTGAAGCTTTCTTT,CASSLDMNTEAFF,13,TRBV7-8,.,TRBJ1-1,.
TGTGCCAGCAGTAACAGGGATAACTATGGCTACACCTTC,CASSNRDNYGYTF,13,TRBV6-1,.,TRBJ1-2,.
TGTGCCAGCAGCTGGACTAGCGGGAGGGAGACCCAGTACTTC,CASSWTSGRETQYF,14,TRBV2,.,TRBJ2-5,TRBD2
TGTGCCAGTACCGCATCGACAGCGGGGTCCTACGAGCAGTACTTC,CASTASTAGSYEQYF,15,TRBV19,few,TRBJ2-7,TRBD2
TGTGCCAGCAGCGGAAAGGTTAGCGGGAGGGACACAGATACGCAGTATTTT,CASSGKVSGRDTDTQYF,17,TRBV9,.,TRBJ2-3,TRBD2
TGTGCCATCAGGCCAGGGGGGCCGGGTGAGCAGTTCTTC,CAIRPGGPGEQFF,13,TRBV10-3,.,TRBJ2-1,.
TGTGCCAGCAGCCAAGAAGGGGGCGCCAACAATGAGCAGTTCTTC,CASSQEGGANNEQFF,15,TRBV7-3,once,TRBJ2-1,TRBD1
TGTGCCAGCAGCCACACAGGGGGATCCACTGAAGCTTTCTTT,CASSHTGGSTEAFF,14,TRBV7-8,.,TRBJ1-1,TRBD1
TGCGCCAGCAGCGAGGGACAGGGGGGGTCACCCCTCCACTTT,CASSEGQGGSPLHF,14,TRBV5-1,.,TRBJ1-6,TRBD1
TGTGCCAGCAGTGAGGACGGGTGGGCCGGGGAGCTGTTTTTT,CASSEDGWAGELFF,14,TRBV2,.,TRBJ2-2,.
TGTGCCAGCAGTTCCGCACCTTGGACAAAGGTCCAAAACATTCAGTACTTC,CASSSAPWTKVQNIQYF,17,TRBV7-8,.,TRBJ2-4,.
TGTGCCACCAAGGTATCGGAACTTAAGGAAAAACTGTTTTTT,CATKVSELKEKLFF,14,TRBV28,.,TRBJ1-4,.
TGTGCCAGCCACCCAGGGACAGCCCAAGAGACCCAGTACTTC,CASHPGTAQETQYF,14,TRBV6-1,once,TRBJ2-5,TRBD1
TGTGCCAGCAAACCGGGACAGGGCGGTTCACCCCTCCACTTT,CASKPGQGGSPLHF,14,TRBV9,.,TRBJ1-6,TRBD1
TGTGCCTGGAGTGTCGGGACAGGGTATAGTTCCCTCCACTTT,CAWSVGTGYSSLHF,14,TRBV30,.,TRBJ1-6,TRBD1
TGCGCCAGCAGCTTGACTCCAGCCTCCTACGAGCAGTACTTC,CASSLTPASYEQYF,14,TRBV5-1,.,TRBJ2-7,.
TGTGCCAGCACCACCCAGGGACGGGCGGTGGCGGAAGCTTTCTTT,CASTTQGRAVAEAFF,15,TRBV28,.,TRBJ1-1,.
TGTGCCAGCAGCCCTCGCGGGGGTACCCCAGATACGCAGTATTTT,CASSPRGGTPDTQYF,15,TRBV11-2,.,TRBJ2-3,TRBD2
TGTGCCAGCTCGTCGGGACGTCAAGCTAACTATGGCTACACCTTC,CASSSGRQANYGYTF,15,TRBV18,.,TRBJ1-2,.
TGTGCCACCAGCAGAGACTCCGGGACAGGGGGCACTGAAGCTTTCTTT,CATSRDSGTGGTEAFF,16,TRBV15,.,TRBJ1-1,TRBD1
TGTGCTAGCAGCTTAGGGCTTGGGAATACGCAGTATTTT,CASSLGLGNTQYF,13,TRBV7-7,.,TRBJ2-3,.
TGTGCCAGCAGCTCCGGGACTAGGCCTTTGGAGCAGTACTTC,CASSSGTRPLEQYF,14,TRBV7-2,.,TRBJ2-7,TRBD2
TGCGCCAGCAGCTACCCCGGACAGGGAGTGAACACTGAAGCTTTCTTT,CASSYPGQGVNTEAFF,16,TRBV5-1,.,TRBJ1-1,TRBD1
TGTGCCAGCAGCGGGGGGCGTGGGATGGGGTACGAGCAGTACTTC,CASSGGRGMGYEQYF,15,TRBV11-2,.,TRBJ2-7,.